A single sample gave rise to the 6 T cell receptor beta chains below, sequenced in a study of blood T cell repertoires in COVID-19. Libraries were prepared by immunoSEQ multiplex PCR; TCRdb keeps only in-frame clonotypes and omits some of them. The sample carries more than 50,000 clones, approximately 90% recorded once. The specimen sequenced was peripheral blood. The receptor set was obtained from a human donor in a cohort sampled during active COVID-19.

This clone appeared a single time. The rearrangement links TRBV7-9 to TRBJ1-6, with D perhaps matching TRBD1 (5 bases). V was clipped by 1 base and J by 10 bases, with 17 bases between them. Germline assignment: CDR1 SEHNR and CDR2 FQNEAQ (reference sequence). The CDR3 consists of 16 residues. CDR3 protein: CASSLEWGVGSSPLHF. In nucleotides, the CDR3 is TGTGCCAGCAGCTTAGAGTGGGGGGTCGGGTCCTCACCCCTCCACTTT.

The chain has TRBV3-1 (or the pseudogene TRBV3-2) and TRBJ1-2; 7 bases line up with TRBD1. The ends lost 2 bases at V and 9 bases at J; junction bases unmatched: 15. Germline V gives CDR1 LGHDT, CDR2 YNNKEL (reference sequence). This CDR3 is built from 16 residues. CDR3 DNA: TGTGCCAGCAGCCAACCCCCTAGCGAGAGGGGGCGAAGCTACACCTTC. Its translation is CASSQPPSERGRSYTF.

The genes are TRBV7-8 and TRBJ2-1, with 8 bases aligning to TRBD2. V lost 4 bases and J lost 8; bases outside the gene matches: 13. Germline assignment: CDR1 SGHVS and CDR2 FQNEAQ. The CDR3 length is 16 residues. The DNA for the CDR3 is TGTGCCAGCAGCTCGACTCCAGCGGGAGCGGGCGATGAGCAGTTCTTC. This encodes CASSSTPAGAGDEQFF.

The V call is TRBV19, the J call TRBJ2-1; possible D gene TRBD2, 6 bases. V lost 1 base and J 9 bases, leaving 13 bases between the germline ends. CDR1 is LNHDA, CDR2 SQIVND, per germline (reference sequence). The CDR3 runs to 14 residues. The CDR3 nucleotides are TGTGCCAGTAGTATAGCGGTGTTGGGAGGTGAGCAGTTCTTC. Translated: CASSIAVLGGEQFF.

There are a few counts of this clone. The chain has TRBV7-3 and TRBJ1-6; 9 bases align to TRBD1. Germline loops: CDR1 SGHTA, CDR2 FQGTGA. V shed 3 bases, J shed 10 bases, and the junction held 7 bases outside the gene matches. This CDR3 region has 15 residues. The CDR3 sequence is CASSLGTGIRSPLHF. CDR3 nucleotides: TGTGCCAGCAGCTTGGGGACAGGGATTCGGTCACCCCTCCACTTT. Filled out from reference TRBV7-3 and TRBJ1-6, the complete variable domain reads GAGVSQTPSNKVTEKGKYVELRCDPISGHTALYWYRQSLGQGPEFLIYFQGTGAADDSGLPNDRFFAVRPEGSVSTLKIQRTERGDSAVYLCASSLGTGIRSPLHFGNGTRLTVT.

The chain couples TRBV6-2 or TRBV6-3 to TRBJ1-1; the match to TRBD1 covers 7 bases. J lost 3 bases, V lost 2 bases, and 3 bases had no gene match. This CDR3 region has 14 residues. Germline V CDR1 and CDR2: MNHEY, SVGEGT. CDR3 in amino acids: CASSYRTGYTEAFF. DNA of the CDR3: TGTGCCAGCAGTTACCGGACAGGCTACACTGAAGCTTTCTTT.